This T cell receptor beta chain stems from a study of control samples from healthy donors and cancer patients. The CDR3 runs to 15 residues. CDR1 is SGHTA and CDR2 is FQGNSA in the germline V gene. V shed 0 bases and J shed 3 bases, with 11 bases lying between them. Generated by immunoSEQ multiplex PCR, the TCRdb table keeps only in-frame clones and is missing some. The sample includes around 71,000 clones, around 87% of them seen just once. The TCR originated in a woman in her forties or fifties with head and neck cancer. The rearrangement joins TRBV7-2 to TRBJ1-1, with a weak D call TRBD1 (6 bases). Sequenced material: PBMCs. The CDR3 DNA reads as TGTGCCAGCAGCTTAGCGCAGGGGCGGGACACTGAAGCTTTCTTT. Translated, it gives CASSLAQGRDTEAFF. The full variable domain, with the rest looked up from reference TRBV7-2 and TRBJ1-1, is GAGVSQSPSNKVTEKGKDVELRCDPISGHTALYWYRQSLGQGLEFLIYFQGNSAPDKSGLPSDRFSAERTGGSVSTLTIQRTQQEDSAVYLCASSLAQGRDTEAFFGQGTRLTVV.